Sequencing of this T cell receptor (beta chain) was carried out in a study of T cell repertoires in cytomegalovirus infection. Study context: In public TCR beta signatures, there were indications of both CMV infection and matching HLA type. Regarding the study as a whole: Pooled public TCR beta family frequency picked out CMV carriers with the relevant HLA. Dominant in the ex vivo response were TCR beta clonotypes restricted by HLA-C and specific for CMV.

MiXCR, run by TCRdb on the reads, gives a single entry per CDR3 protein. The repertoire has about 320,000 distinct CDR3 sequences, 8% to 9.5% of them found once; the top ten carry about 4.5%. This clonotype was counted many times. Its cognate antigen is unknown. This CDR3 is 14 amino acids long. After removal of 6 bases from V and 9 bases from J, the junction contained 10 bases not matched to a gene. The sequencing input was PBMCs. The origin of this receptor is a human donor in good health (CMV status not recorded). Some clones in this sample may be carry-over from other donors' samples. This chain connects TRBV12-3 or TRBV12-4 to TRBJ1-5, with 8 bases matching TRBD1. CDR3 DNA sequence: TGTGCCAGCAGCTCAGGGGGCGGGGATGGGCCCCAGCATTTT. The encoded protein is CASSSGGGDGPQHF.